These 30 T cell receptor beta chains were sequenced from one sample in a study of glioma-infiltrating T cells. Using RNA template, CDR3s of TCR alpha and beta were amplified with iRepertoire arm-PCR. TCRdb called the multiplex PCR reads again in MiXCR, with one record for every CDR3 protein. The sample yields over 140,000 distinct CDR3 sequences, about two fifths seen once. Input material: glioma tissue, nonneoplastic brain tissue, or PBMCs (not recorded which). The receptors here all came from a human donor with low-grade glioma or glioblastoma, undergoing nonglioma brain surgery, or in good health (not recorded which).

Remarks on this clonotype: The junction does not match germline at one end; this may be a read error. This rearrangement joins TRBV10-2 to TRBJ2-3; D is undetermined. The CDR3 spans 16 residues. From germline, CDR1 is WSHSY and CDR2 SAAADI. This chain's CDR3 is CAISESMALNTDTQYF. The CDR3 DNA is TGTGCCATCAGTGAGTCGATGGCCCTCAACACAGATACGCAGTATTTT.

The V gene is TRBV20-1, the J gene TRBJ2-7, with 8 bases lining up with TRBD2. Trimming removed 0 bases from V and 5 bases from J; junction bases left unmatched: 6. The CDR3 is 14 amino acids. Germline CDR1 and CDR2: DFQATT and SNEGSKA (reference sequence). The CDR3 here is CSARDSGKGDEQYF. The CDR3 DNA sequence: TGCAGTGCTAGAGATAGCGGGAAGGGCGACGAGCAGTACTTC.

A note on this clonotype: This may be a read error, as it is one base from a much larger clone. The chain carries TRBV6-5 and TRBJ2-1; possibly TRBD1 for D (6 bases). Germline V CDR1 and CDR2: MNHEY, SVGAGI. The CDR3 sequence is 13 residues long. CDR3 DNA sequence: TGTGCCGGCAGGGGCCAGGGCAACAATGAGCAGTTCTTC. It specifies CAGRGQGNNEQFF.

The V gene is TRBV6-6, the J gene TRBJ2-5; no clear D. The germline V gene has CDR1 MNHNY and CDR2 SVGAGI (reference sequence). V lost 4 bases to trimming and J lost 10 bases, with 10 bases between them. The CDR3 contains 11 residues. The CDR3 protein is CASSSGVDQYF. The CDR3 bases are TGTGCCAGCAGTTCTGGAGTGGACCAGTACTTC.

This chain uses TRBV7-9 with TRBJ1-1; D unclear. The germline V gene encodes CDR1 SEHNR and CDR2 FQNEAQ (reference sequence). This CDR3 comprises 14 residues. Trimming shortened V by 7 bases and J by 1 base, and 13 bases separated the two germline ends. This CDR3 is CASNRTMGNTEAFF. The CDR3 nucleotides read TGTGCCAGCAACCGGACTATGGGGAACACTGAAGCTTTCTTT. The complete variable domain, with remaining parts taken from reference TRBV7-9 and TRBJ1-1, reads DTGVSQNPRHKITKRGQNVTFRCDPISEHNRLYWYRQTLGQGPEFLTYFQNEAQLEKSRLLSDRFSAERPKGSFSTLEIQRTEQGDSAMYLCASNRTMGNTEAFFGQGTRLTVV.

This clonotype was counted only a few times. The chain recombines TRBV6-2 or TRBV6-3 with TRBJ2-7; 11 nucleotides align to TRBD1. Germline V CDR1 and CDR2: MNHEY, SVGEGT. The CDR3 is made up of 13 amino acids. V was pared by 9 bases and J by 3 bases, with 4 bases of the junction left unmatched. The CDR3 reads CASTGTGGYEQYF. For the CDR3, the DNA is TGTGCCAGTACCGGGACAGGGGGCTACGAGCAGTACTTC.

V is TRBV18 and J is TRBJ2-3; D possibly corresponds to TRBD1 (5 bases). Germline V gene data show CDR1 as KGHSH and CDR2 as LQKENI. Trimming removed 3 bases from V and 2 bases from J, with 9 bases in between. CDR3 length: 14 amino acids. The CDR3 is CASSPQGYTDTQYF. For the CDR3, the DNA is TGTGCCAGCTCACCCCAGGGTTACACAGATACGCAGTATTTT.

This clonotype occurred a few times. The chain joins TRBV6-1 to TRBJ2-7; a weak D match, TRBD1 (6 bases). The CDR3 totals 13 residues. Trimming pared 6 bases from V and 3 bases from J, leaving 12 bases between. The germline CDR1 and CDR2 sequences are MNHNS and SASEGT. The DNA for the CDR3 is TGTGCCAGCAGGGAACAGGGCGTCTACGAGCAGTACTTC. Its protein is CASREQGVYEQYF.

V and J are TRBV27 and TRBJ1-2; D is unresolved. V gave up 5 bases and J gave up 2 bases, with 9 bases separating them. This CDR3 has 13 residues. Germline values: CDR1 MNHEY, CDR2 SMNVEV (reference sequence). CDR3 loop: CASSTNSNYGYTF. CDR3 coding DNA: TGTGCCAGCAGTACTAATTCGAACTATGGCTACACCTTC.

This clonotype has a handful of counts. The CDR3 sequence is CASSGDRIMNTEAFF. The CDR3, as DNA: TGTGCCAGCAGCGGGGACAGGATTATGAACACTGAAGCTTTCTTT. This chain links TRBV6-2 or TRBV6-3 with TRBJ1-1, with 8 positions matching TRBD1. The trim removed 6 bases at V and 0 bases at J, leaving 6 bases unmatched. Looked up from germline, CDR1 is MNHEY and CDR2 is SVGEGT. The CDR3 consists of 15 residues.

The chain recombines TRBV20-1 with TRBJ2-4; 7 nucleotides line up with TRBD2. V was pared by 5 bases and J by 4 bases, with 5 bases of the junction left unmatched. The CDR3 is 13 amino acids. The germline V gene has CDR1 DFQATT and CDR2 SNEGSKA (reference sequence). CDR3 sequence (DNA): TGCAGTGCTTACTTCGGGGGGAAAAACATTCAGTACTTC. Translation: CSAYFGGKNIQYF.

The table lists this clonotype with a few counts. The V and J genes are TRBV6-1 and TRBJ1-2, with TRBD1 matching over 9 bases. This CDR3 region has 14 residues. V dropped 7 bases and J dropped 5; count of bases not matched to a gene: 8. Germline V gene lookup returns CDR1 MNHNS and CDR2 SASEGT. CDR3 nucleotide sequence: TGTGCCAGCACCGGACAACAGGGGGCTTATGGCTACACCTTC. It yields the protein CASTGQQGAYGYTF.

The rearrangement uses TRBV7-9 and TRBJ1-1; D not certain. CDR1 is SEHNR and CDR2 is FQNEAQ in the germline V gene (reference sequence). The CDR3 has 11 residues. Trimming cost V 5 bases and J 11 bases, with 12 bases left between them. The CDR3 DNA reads TGTGCCAGCAGCCTCGGGGAAACGGCTTTCTTT. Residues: CASSLGETAFF.

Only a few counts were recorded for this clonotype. CDR3 region: CASRPGRRNTEAFF. CDR3 in DNA: TGTGCCAGCAGGCCAGGGAGGAGGAACACTGAAGCTTTCTTT. The rearrangement joins TRBV6-1 to TRBJ1-1, with a possible D match to TRBD1 (5 bases). The CDR3 covers 14 residues. V was trimmed by 6 bases and J by 1 base, leaving 12 bases between them. CDR1 is MNHNS and CDR2 is SASEGT in the germline V gene.

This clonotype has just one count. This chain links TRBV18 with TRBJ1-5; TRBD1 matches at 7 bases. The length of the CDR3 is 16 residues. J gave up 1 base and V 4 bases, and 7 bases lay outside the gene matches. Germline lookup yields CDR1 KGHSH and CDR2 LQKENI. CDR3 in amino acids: CASSLKAGGSNQPQHF. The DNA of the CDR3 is TGTGCCAGCTCACTAAAAGCAGGGGGAAGCAATCAGCCCCAGCATTTT.

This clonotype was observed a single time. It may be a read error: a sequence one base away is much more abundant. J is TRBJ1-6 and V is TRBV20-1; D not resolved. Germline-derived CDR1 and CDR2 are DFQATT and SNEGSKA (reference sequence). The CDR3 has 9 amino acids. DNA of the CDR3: TGCAGTTCTAGTCCCCCCCTCCACTTT. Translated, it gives CSSSPPLHF.

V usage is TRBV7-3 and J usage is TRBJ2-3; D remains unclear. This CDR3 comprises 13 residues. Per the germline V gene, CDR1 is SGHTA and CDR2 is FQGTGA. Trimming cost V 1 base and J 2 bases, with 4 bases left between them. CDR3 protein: CASSLIYTDTQYF. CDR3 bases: TGTGCCAGCAGCTTAATCTACACAGATACGCAGTATTTT.

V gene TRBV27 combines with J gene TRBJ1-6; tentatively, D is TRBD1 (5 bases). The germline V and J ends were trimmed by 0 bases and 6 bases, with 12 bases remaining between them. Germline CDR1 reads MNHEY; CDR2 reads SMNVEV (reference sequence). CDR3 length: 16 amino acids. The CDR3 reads CASSLSGTAVNSPLHF. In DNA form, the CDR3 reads TGTGCCAGCAGTTTATCGGGGACGGCGGTTAATTCACCCCTCCACTTT.

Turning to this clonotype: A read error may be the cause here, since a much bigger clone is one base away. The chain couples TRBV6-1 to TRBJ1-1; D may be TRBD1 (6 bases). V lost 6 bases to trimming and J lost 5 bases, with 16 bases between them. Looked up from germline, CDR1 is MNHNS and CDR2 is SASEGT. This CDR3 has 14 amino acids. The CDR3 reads CASSYRDKKTEAFF. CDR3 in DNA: TGTGCCAGCAGCTACCGGGACAAGAAAACTGAAGCTTTCTTT.

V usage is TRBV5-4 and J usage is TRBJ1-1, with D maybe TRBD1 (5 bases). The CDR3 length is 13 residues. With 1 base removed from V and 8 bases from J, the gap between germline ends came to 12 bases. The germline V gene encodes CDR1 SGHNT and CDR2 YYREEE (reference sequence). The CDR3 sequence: CASSLLGQGEAFF. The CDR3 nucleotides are TGTGCCAGCAGCTTGTTGGGGCAGGGAGAAGCTTTCTTT. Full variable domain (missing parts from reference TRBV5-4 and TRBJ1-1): ETGVTQSPTHLIKTRGQQVTLRCSSQSGHNTVSWYQQALGQGPQFIFQYYREEENGRGNFPPRFSGLQFPNYSSELNVNALELDDSALYLCASSLLGQGEAFFGQGTRLTVV.

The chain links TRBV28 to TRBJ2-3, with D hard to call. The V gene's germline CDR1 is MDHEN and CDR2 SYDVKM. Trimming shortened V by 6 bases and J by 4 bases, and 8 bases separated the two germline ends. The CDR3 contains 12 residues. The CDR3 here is CASRKSADTQYF. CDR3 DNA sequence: TGTGCCAGCAGAAAGAGCGCAGATACGCAGTATTTT.

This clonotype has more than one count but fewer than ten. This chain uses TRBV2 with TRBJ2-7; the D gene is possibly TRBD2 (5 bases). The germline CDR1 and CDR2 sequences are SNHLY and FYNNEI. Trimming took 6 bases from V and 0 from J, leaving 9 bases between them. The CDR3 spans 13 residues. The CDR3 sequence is CASRDYGSYEQYF. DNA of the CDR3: TGTGCCAGCAGAGACTACGGCTCCTACGAGCAGTACTTC.

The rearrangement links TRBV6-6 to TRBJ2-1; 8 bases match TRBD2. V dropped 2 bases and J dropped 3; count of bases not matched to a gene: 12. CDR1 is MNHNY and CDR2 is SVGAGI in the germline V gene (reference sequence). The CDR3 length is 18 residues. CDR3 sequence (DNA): TGTGCCAGCAGTTACCCCTGGGCGGACGGGAGGGGCTACAATGAGCAGTTCTTC. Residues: CASSYPWADGRGYNEQFF.

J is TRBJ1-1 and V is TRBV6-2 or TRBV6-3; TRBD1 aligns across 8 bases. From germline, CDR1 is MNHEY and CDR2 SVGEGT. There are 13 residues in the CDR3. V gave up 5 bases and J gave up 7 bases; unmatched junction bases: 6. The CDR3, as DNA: TGTGCCAGCAGTGGGACAGGACATCTTGAAGCTTTCTTT. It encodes CASSGTGHLEAFF.

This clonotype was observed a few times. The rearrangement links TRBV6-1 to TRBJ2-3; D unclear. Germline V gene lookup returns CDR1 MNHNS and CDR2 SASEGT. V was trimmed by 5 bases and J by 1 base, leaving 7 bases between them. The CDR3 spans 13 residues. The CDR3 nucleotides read TGTGCCAGCAGTCCTGGGGGCACAGATACGCAGTATTTT. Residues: CASSPGGTDTQYF.

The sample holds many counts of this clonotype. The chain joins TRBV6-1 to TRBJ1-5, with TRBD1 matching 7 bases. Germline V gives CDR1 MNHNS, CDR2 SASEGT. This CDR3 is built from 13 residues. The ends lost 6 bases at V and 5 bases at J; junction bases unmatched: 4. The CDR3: CASRRQGDQPQHF. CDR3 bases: TGTGCCAGCAGAAGACAGGGAGATCAGCCCCAGCATTTT.

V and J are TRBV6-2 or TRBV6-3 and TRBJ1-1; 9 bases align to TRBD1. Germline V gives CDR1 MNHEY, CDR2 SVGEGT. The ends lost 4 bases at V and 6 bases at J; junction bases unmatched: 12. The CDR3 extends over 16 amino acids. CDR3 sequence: CASSSSDGTGKAEAFF. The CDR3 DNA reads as TGTGCCAGCAGTTCCTCCGACGGGACAGGGAAGGCTGAAGCTTTCTTT.

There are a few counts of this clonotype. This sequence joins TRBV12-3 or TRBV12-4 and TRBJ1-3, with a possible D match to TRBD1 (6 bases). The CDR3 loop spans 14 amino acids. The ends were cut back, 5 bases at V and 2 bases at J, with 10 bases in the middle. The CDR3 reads CASSPRTAGNTIYF. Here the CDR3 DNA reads TGTGCCAGCAGTCCGAGGACAGCTGGAAACACCATATATTTT.

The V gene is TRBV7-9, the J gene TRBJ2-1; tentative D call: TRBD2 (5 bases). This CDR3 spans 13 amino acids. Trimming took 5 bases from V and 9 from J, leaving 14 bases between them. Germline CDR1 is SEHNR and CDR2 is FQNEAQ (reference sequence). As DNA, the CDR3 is TGTGCCAGCAGCATACTAGTTGGTGCTGAGCAGTTCTTC. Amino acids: CASSILVGAEQFF.

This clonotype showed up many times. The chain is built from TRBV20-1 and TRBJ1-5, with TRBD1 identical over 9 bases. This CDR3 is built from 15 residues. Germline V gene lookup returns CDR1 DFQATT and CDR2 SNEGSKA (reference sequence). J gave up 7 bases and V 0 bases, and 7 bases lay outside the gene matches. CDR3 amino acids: CSARDSTGGHQPQHF. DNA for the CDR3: TGCAGTGCTAGAGATTCGACAGGGGGTCACCAGCCCCAGCATTTT.